This T cell receptor beta chain emerged from a study of blood T cell repertoires in COVID-19. As for the study in general: There were acute and convalescent COVID-19 samples, and they came from the United States, Italy and Spain.

Authors' processing steps: Quantification of nucleated cells was approximated via reference gene primer amplification. Sequenced by immunoSEQ multiplex PCR; TCRdb stores in-frame clones only, minus some. For V, J and clone size, that table is used; D and trimming come from the DNA. The sample consists of about 160,000 clones, 70% to 85% of them appearing once. The CDR3 has 14 amino acids. The J segment lost 1 base and the V segment lost 7 bases, leaving 4 bases of the junction unmatched. Germline lookup yields CDR1 SGDLS and CDR2 YYNGEE. The TCR sequence derives from a woman aged 80 or over with acute or convalescent COVID-19. The sample comprised peripheral blood. The chain couples TRBV9 to TRBJ2-2; TRBD2 matches at 7 bases. CDR3 loop: CASQGRVNTGELFF. CDR3 sequence (DNA): TGTGCCAGCCAAGGGAGGGTGAACACCGGGGAGCTGTTTTTT.